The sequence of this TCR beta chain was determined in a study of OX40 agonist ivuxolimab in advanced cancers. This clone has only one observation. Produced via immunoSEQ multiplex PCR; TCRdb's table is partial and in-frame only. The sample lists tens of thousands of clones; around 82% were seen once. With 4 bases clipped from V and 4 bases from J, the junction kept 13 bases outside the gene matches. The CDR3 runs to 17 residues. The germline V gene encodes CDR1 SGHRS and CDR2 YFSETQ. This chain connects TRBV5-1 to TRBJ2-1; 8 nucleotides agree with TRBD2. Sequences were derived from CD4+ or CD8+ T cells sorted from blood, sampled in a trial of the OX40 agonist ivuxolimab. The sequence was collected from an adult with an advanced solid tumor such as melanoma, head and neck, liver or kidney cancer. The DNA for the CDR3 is TGCGCCAGCAGCCCCCCTCGAGGTGCGGGGGGTTACAATGAGCAGTTCTTC. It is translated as CASSPPRGAGGYNEQFF. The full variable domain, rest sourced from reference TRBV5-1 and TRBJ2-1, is KAGVTQTPRYLIKTRGQQVTLSCSPISGHRSVSWYQQTPGQGLQFLFEYFSETQRNKGNFPGRFSGRQFSNSRSEMNVSTLELGDSALYLCASSPPRGAGGYNEQFFGPGTRLTVL.